Listed here are 14 T cell receptor beta chains from one sample, sequenced in a study of T cell responses to AZD1222 COVID-19 vaccine. Assay: immunoSEQ multiplex PCR; the TCRdb copy retains only in-frame clones and omits some. The table records approximately 120,000 clones, about 87% of them present only once. Specimen: peripheral blood, collected on day 0 of AZD1222 vaccination. These receptors were taken from an adult in good health.

The J gene is TRBJ2-3, the V gene TRBV9; no firm D call. The CDR3 contains 12 residues. Trimming took off 3 bases at V and 6 bases at J, with 8 bases between the two ends. Germline CDR1 reads SGDLS; CDR2 reads YYNGEE. The CDR3 is CASSGQRDTQYF. The CDR3 DNA reads TGTGCCAGCAGCGGGCAGAGGGATACGCAGTATTTT. The entire variable domain, with the rest obtained from reference TRBV9 and TRBJ2-3, is as follows: DSGVTQTPKHLITATGQRVTLRCSPRSGDLSVYWYQQSLDQGLQFLIQYYNGEERAKGNILERFSAQQFPDLHSELNLSSLELGDSALYFCASSGQRDTQYFGPGTRLTVL.

The chain has TRBV2 and TRBJ2-1, with unresolved D. Trimming removed 10 bases from V and 6 bases from J, with 7 bases in between. The germline gives CDR1 SNHLY, CDR2 FYNNEI. This CDR3 region has 10 residues. CDR3 amino acids: CATLSNEQFF. DNA for the CDR3: TGTGCCACCCTATCCAATGAGCAGTTCTTC. The full variable domain, completed using reference TRBV2 and TRBJ2-1, is EPEVTQTPSHQVTQMGQEVILRCVPISNHLYFYWYRQILGQKVEFLVSFYNNEISEKSEIFDDQFSVERPDGSNFTLKIRSTKLEDSAMYFCATLSNEQFFGPGTRLTVL.

V gene TRBV24-1 combines with J gene TRBJ2-5; 9 nucleotides agree with TRBD2. Per germline, CDR1 KGHDR and CDR2 SFDVKD. V shed 4 bases, J shed 4 bases, and the junction held 6 bases outside the gene matches. CDR3 length equals 15 residues. This CDR3 is CATSERGRAGETQYF. CDR3 nucleotides: TGTGCCACCAGTGAACGCGGGAGGGCCGGAGAGACCCAGTACTTC.

This chain links TRBV10-1 with TRBJ1-1; D may be TRBD1 (5 bases). Deletions cut 0 bases from V and 1 base from J, with 9 bases between. Germline assignment: CDR1 WNHNN and CDR2 SYGVQD (reference sequence). The CDR3 has 15 amino acids. The CDR3 sequence: CASSESWDGNTEAFF. CDR3 DNA: TGCGCCAGCAGTGAGTCTTGGGACGGGAACACTGAAGCTTTCTTT.

The chain carries TRBV19 and TRBJ2-5; 7 bases agree with TRBD1. Unmatched junction bases numbered 7, after V lost 0 bases and J lost 9 bases. The CDR3 sequence is 14 residues long. Germline CDR1 LNHDA, CDR2 SQIVND (reference sequence). The CDR3 sequence is CASSIDTGVAPQYF. In DNA form, the CDR3 reads TGTGCCAGTAGTATAGATACAGGGGTTGCACCCCAGTACTTC.

This CDR3 reads CATRTGHNQPQHF. For the CDR3, the DNA is TGTGCCACCCGGACAGGGCACAATCAGCCCCAGCATTTT. The chain couples TRBV2 to TRBJ1-5, with TRBD1 matching over 8 bases. With 10 bases clipped from V and 3 bases from J, the junction kept 5 bases outside the gene matches. The CDR3 is 13 amino acids. CDR1 is SNHLY, CDR2 FYNNEI, per germline.

The chain employs TRBV30 and TRBJ1-4; D not certain. V was cut by 2 bases and J by 5 bases, with 9 bases left in between. The CDR3 runs to 13 residues. Germline V lookup: CDR1 GTSNPN, CDR2 SVGIG (reference sequence). DNA of the CDR3: TGTGCCTGGAGTTCAATCCCAAATGAAAAACTGTTTTTT. Translation: CAWSSIPNEKLFF.

The CDR3 DNA reads TGTGCCAGCAGCCTTGTGCTGTGGGATACGCAGTATTTT. This codes for CASSLVLWDTQYF. The V gene is TRBV9, the J gene TRBJ2-3; D is undetermined. From germline, CDR1 is SGDLS and CDR2 YYNGEE. This CDR3 spans 13 amino acids. Between the trimmed V and J ends, which lost 4 bases and 6 bases, there was a span of 12 bases.

In this sample, this clone turned up once. The chain has TRBV7-9 and TRBJ2-7, with D possibly matching TRBD1 (6 bases). The CDR3 extends over 11 amino acids. In germline, CDR1 is SEHNR, CDR2 FQNEAQ (reference sequence). V lost 10 bases to trimming and J lost 4 bases, with 11 bases between them. The CDR3 sequence is CAIVQGYEQYF. The CDR3, as DNA: TGTGCCATCGTACAGGGATACGAGCAGTACTTC.

V gene TRBV7-3 combines with J gene TRBJ1-6; the D is unclear. Per germline, CDR1 SGHTA and CDR2 FQGTGA. Trimming cost V 4 bases and J 10 bases, with 11 bases left between them. This CDR3 region has 13 residues. CDR3 coding DNA: TGTGCCAGCAGCTCCGGTCCGGACTCACCCCTCCACTTT. Amino acid sequence: CASSSGPDSPLHF.

This chain links TRBV27 with TRBJ1-3; D is undetermined. The CDR3 extends over 16 amino acids. V was clipped by 0 bases and J by 0 bases, with 9 bases between them. Germline CDR1 MNHEY, CDR2 SMNVEV (reference sequence). The CDR3 coding sequence is TGTGCCAGCAGTTTATCACCCGAGAGCTCTGGAAACACCATATATTTT. It is translated as CASSLSPESSGNTIYF.

The chain carries TRBV24-1 and TRBJ2-3; no clear D. Germline CDR1 is KGHDR and CDR2 is SFDVKD. The CDR3 runs 13 residues. Trimming left V 7 bases short and J 2 bases short, with 9 bases between. CDR3 in amino acids: CATREYNTDTQYF. In nucleotides, the CDR3 is TGTGCCACCAGAGAGTACAACACAGATACGCAGTATTTT.

This chain uses TRBV7-9 with TRBJ2-1, with D possibly matching TRBD2 (6 bases). Per germline, CDR1 SEHNR and CDR2 FQNEAQ (reference sequence). The CDR3 runs 16 residues. The V end lost 7 bases, the J end lost 0 bases, and 16 bases lay between the germline ends. CDR3 bases: TGTGCCAGCACCGATATGGGGGGACCCTCCTACAATGAGCAGTTCTTC. It translates to CASTDMGGPSYNEQFF.

This clone has just a few counts. The CDR3 DNA sequence: TGTGCCAGCAGCCCCGGGGGGGGAACTGAAGCTTTCTTT. Its translation is CASSPGGGTEAFF. V and J are TRBV7-7 and TRBJ1-1, with a possible D match to TRBD1 (5 bases). Germline CDR1 SSHAT, CDR2 FNYEAQ (reference sequence). CDR3 length equals 13 residues. The ends were cut back, 5 bases at V and 5 bases at J, with 12 bases in the middle. The full variable domain, rest sourced from reference TRBV7-7 and TRBJ1-1, is GAGVSQSPRYKVTKRGQDVTLRCDPISSHATLYWYQQALGQGPEFLTYFNYEAQPDKSGLPSDRFSAERPEGSISTLTIQRTEQRDSAMYRCASSPGGGTEAFFGQGTRLTVV.